This TCR beta chain stems from a study of identical twins. Findings and caveats of the study: Memory repertoires lacked the insertion deficit that abundant cord blood beta clonotypes showed.

This CDR3 spans 13 amino acids. CDR1 and CDR2 (germline): SGHRS, YFSETQ. Trimming left V 0 bases short and J 1 base short, with 4 bases between. This clonotype was detected many times. Its antigen remains unidentified. A universal primer site came from template switching; cDNA carried unique molecular identifiers. TCRdb re-derived calls from the 5' RACE reads in MiXCR, one entry per CDR3 protein. The top ten clones hold 0.98% of a sample with roughly 700,000 distinct CDR3 sequences, 8.5% to 9.5% of them seen once. This sample was also put to use in a study of yellow fever vaccine responses in identical twins. That study adds: Reportedly, twins showed a vaccine T cell response that looked partly convergent and partly personalized.

What was sequenced was PBMCs. V is TRBV5-1 and J is TRBJ1-1; D is unclear. The sequence derives from a woman aged 18 to 35 in good health. The CDR3 spells CASSLVRNTEAFF. The CDR3 nucleotides read TGCGCCAGCAGCTTGGTCCGGAACACTGAAGCTTTCTTT. The whole variable domain, filled in from reference TRBV5-1 and TRBJ1-1, reads KAGVTQTPRYLIKTRGQQVTLSCSPISGHRSVSWYQQTPGQGLQFLFEYFSETQRNKGNFPGRFSGRQFSNSRSEMNVSTLELGDSALYLCASSLVRNTEAFFGQGTRLTVV.